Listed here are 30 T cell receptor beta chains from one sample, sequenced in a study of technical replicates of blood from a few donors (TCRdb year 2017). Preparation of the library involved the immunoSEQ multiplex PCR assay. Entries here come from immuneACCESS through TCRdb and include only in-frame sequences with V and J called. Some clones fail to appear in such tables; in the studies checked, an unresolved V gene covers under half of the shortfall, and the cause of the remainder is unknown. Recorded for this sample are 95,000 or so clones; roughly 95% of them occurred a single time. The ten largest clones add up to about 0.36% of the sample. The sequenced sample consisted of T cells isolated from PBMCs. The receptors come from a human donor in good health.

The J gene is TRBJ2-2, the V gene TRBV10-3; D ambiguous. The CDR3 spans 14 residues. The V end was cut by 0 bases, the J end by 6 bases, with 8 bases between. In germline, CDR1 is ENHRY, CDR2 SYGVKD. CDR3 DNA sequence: TGTGCCATCAGTGAGTCTTTGGCGGCCGGGGAGCTGTTTTTT. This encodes CAISESLAAGELFF.

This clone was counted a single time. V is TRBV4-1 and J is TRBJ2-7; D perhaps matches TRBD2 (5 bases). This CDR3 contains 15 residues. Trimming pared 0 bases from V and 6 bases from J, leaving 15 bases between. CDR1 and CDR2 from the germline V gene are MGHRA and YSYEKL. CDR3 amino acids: CASSQEGLATGEQYF. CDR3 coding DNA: TGCGCCAGCAGCCAAGAAGGGCTAGCAACTGGCGAGCAGTACTTC.

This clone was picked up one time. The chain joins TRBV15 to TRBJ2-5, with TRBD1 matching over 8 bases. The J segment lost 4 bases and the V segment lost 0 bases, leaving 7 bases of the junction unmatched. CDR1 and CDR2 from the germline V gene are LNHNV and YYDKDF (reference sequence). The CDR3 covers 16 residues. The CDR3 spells CATSRDRGLGGETQYF. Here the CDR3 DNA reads TGTGCCACCAGCAGAGACAGGGGGCTTGGGGGAGAGACCCAGTACTTC.

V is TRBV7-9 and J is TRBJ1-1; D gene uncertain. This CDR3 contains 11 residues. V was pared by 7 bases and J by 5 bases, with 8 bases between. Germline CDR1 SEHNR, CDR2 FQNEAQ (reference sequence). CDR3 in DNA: TGTGCCAGCACGGCCGGGACTGAAGCTTTCTTT. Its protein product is CASTAGTEAFF.

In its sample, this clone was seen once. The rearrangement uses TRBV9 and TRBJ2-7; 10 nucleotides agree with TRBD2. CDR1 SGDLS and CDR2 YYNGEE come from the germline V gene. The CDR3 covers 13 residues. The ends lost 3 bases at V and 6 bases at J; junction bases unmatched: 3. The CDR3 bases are TGTGCCAGCAGCGCTAGCGGGAGTCGCGAGCAGTACTTC. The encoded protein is CASSASGSREQYF. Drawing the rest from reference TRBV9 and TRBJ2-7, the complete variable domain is DSGVTQTPKHLITATGQRVTLRCSPRSGDLSVYWYQQSLDQGLQFLIQYYNGEERAKGNILERFSAQQFPDLHSELNLSSLELGDSALYFCASSASGSREQYFGPGTRLTVT.

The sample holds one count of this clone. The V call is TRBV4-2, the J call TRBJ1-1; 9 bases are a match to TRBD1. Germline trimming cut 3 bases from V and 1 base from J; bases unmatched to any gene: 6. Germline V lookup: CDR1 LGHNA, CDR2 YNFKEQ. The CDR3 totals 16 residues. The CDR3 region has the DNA TGTGCCAGCAGCCAGGATCCGGGACAGGGGAACACTGAAGCTTTCTTT. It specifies CASSQDPGQGNTEAFF.

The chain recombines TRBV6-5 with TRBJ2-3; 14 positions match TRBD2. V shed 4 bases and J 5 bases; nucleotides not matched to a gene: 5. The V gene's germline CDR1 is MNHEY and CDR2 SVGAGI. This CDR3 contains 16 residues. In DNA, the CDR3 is TGTGCCAGCAGTTTCTCCGGACTAGCGGGAGGAGATACGCAGTATTTT. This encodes CASSFSGLAGGDTQYF.

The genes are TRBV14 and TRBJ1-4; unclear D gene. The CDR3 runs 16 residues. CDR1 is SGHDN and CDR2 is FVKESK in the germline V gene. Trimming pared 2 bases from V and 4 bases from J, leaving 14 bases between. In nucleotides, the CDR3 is TGTGCCAGCAGCCAATTTTCTTCGAGGAGTAATGAAAAACTGTTTTTT. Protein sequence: CASSQFSSRSNEKLFF.

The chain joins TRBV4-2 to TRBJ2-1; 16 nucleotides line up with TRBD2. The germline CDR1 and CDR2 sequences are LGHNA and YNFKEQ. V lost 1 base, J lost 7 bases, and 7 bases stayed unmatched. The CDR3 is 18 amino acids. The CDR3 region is CASSQGVGLAGGPNEQFF. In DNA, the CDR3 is TGTGCCAGCAGCCAAGGAGTGGGACTAGCGGGAGGGCCTAATGAGCAGTTCTTC.

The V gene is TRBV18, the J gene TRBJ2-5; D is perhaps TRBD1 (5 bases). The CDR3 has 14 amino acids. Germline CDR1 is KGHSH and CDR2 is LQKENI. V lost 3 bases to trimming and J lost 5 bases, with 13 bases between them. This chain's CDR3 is CASSPSQGGETQYF. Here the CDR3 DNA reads TGTGCCAGCTCACCGTCTCAGGGTGGCGAGACCCAGTACTTC.

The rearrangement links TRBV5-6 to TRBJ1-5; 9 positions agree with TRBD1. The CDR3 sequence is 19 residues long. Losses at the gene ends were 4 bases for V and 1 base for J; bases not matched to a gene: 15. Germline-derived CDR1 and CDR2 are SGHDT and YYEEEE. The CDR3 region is CASSLGGTGYRGSNQPQHF. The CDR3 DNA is TGTGCCAGCAGCCTGGGAGGGACAGGGTATCGGGGGAGCAATCAGCCCCAGCATTTT.

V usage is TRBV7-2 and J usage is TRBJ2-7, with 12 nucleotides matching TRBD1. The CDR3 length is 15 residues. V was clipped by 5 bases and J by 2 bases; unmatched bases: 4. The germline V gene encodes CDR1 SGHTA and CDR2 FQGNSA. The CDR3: CASSPGTGGPYEQYF. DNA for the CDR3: TGTGCCAGCAGCCCAGGGACAGGGGGCCCCTACGAGCAGTACTTC.

The CDR3 sequence is CASSLAREQPNNEQFF. CDR3 DNA sequence: TGTGCCAGCAGCTTAGCGCGGGAGCAGCCTAACAATGAGCAGTTCTTC. The genes are TRBV7-6 and TRBJ2-1; 7 bases are a match to TRBD2. The ends lost 0 bases at V and 5 bases at J; junction bases unmatched: 7. The CDR3 consists of 16 residues. Germline lookup yields CDR1 SGHVS and CDR2 FNYEAQ. Drawing the rest from reference TRBV7-6 and TRBJ2-1, the complete variable domain is GAGVSQSPRYKVTKRGQDVALRCDPISGHVSLYWYRQALGQGPEFLTYFNYEAQQDKSGLPNDRFSAERPEGSISTLTIQRTEQRDSAMYRCASSLAREQPNNEQFFGPGTRLTVL.

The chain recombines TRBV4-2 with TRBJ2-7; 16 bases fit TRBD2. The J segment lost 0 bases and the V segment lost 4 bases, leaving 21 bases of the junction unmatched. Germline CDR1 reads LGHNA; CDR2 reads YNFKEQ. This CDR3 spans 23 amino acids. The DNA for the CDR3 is TGTGCCAGCAGCCGCAACGACAGGGGAGGGCCGGGACTAGCGGGAGGGGGCTCCTACGAGCAGTACTTC. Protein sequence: CASSRNDRGGPGLAGGGSYEQYF.

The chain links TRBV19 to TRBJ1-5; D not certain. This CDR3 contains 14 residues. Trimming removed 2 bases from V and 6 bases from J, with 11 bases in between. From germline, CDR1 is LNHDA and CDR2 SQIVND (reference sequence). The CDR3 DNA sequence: TGTGCCAGTAGTATACGTAAAGGAGGTCAGCCCCAGCATTTT. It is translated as CASSIRKGGQPQHF.

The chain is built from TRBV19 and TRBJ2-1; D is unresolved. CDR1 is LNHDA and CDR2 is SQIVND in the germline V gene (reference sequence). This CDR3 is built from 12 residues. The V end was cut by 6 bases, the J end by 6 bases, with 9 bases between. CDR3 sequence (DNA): TGTGCCAGTAGGACTTCTAGCAATGAGCAGTTCTTC. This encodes CASRTSSNEQFF.

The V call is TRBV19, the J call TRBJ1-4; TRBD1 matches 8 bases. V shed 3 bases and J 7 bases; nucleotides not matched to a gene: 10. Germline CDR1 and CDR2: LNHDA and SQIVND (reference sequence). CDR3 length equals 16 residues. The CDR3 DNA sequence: TGTGCCAGTAGTATTACGGCGAACAGGGGGGGTGAAAAACTGTTTTTT. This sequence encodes CASSITANRGGEKLFF.

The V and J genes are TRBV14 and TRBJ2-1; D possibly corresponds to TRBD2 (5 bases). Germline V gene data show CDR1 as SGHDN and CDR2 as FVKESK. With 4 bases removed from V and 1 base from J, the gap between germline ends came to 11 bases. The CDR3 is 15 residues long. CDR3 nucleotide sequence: TGTGCCAGCAGCCTAATGACTATTTCCTACAATGAGCAGTTCTTC. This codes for CASSLMTISYNEQFF.

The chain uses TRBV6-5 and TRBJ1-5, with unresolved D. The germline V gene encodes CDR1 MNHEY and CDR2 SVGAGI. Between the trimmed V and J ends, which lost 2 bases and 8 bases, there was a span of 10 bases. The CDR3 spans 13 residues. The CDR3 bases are TGTGCCAGCAGTTACGCAAGGGAGGAGCCCCAGCATTTT. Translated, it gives CASSYAREEPQHF.

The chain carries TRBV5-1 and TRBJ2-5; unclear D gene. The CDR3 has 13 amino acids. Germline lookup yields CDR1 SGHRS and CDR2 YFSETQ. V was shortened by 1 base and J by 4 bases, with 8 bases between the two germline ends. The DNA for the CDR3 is TGCGCCAGCAGCTTGACTGTTCGAGAGACCCAGTACTTC. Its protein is CASSLTVRETQYF.

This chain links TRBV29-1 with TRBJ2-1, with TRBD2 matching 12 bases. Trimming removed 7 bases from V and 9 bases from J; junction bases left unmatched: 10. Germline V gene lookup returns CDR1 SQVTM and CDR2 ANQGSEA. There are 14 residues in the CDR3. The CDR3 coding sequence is TGCAGCGCCCCATGGGCTAGCGGGAGGGGTGAGCAGTTCTTC. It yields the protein CSAPWASGRGEQFF.

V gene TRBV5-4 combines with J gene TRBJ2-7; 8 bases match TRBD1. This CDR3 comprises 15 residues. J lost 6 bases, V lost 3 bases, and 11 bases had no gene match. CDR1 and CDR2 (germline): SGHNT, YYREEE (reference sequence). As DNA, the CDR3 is TGTGCCAGCAGCTCGGGGGACAGGTTGATAGGCGAGCAGTACTTC. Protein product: CASSSGDRLIGEQYF.

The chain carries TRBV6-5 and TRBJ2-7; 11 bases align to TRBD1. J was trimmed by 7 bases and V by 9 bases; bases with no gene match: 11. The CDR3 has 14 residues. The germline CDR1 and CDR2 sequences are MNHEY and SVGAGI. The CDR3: CASGRRDRGEEQYF. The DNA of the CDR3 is TGTGCCAGTGGGCGTCGGGACAGGGGGGAAGAGCAGTACTTC.

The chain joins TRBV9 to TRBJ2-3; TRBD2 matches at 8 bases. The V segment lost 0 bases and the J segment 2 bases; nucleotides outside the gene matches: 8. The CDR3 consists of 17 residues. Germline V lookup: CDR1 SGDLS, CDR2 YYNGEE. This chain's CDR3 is CASSVDSSGSFTDTQYF. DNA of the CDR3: TGTGCCAGCAGCGTAGATTCAAGCGGGAGTTTCACAGATACGCAGTATTTT.

The CDR3 DNA is TGTGCCACCAGCAGAGATTTGGGCTCAAGCTCCTACAATGAGCAGTTCTTC. This gives the protein CATSRDLGSSSYNEQFF. The chain is built from TRBV15 and TRBJ2-1, with D unclear. This CDR3 is built from 17 residues. V gave up 0 bases and J gave up 0 bases, with 12 bases separating them. CDR1 and CDR2 (germline): LNHNV, YYDKDF (reference sequence).

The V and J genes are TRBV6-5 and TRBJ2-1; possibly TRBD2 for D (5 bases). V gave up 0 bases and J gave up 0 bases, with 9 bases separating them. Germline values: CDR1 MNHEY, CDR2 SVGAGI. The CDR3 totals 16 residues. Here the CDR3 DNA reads TGTGCCAGCAGTTACTCTCTTGGGAGCTCCTACAATGAGCAGTTCTTC. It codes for CASSYSLGSSYNEQFF.

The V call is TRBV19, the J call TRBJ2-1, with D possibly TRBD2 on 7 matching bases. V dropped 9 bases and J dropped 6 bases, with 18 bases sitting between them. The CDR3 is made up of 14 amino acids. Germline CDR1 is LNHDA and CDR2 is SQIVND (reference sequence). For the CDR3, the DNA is TGTGCCAGCTCCCAGGGGCGGGAGATCAATGAGCAGTTCTTC. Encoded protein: CASSQGREINEQFF. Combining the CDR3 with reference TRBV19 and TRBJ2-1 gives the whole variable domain DGGITQSPKYLFRKEGQNVTLSCEQNLNHDAMYWYRQDPGQGLRLIYYSQIVNDFQKGDIAEGYSVSREKKESFPLTVTSAQKNPTAFYLCASSQGREINEQFFGPGTRLTVL.

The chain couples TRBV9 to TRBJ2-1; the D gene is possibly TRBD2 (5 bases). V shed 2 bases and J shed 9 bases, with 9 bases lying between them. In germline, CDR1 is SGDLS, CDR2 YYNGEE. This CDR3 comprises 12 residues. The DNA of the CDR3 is TGTGCCAGCAGCGTTGACTACGGTGAGCAGTTCTTC. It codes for CASSVDYGEQFF.

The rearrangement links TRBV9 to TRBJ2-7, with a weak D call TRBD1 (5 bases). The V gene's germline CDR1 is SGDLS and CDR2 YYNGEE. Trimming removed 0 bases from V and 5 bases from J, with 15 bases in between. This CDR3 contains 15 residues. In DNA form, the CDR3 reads TGTGCCAGCAGCGTAGCTCAGGGTCCCCCGCACGAGCAGTACTTC. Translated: CASSVAQGPPHEQYF.

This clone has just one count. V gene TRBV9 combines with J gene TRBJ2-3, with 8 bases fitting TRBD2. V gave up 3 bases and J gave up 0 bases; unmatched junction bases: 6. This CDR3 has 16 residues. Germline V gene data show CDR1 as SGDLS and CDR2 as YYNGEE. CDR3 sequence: CASSADSGASTDTQYF. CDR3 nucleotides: TGTGCCAGCAGCGCAGATAGCGGGGCTAGCACAGATACGCAGTATTTT.